This is a list of T cell receptor beta chains from one sample in a study of PD-L1 blockade in urothelial cancer. Sequencing was performed with immunoSEQ multiplex PCR; in TCRdb, only in-frame clones are kept and a portion is missing. The data contain under 95,000 clones, over 65% of them singletons. This specimen consisted of PBMCs, obtained around atezolizumab (anti-PD-L1) treatment. The receptor set was obtained from a man in his sixties with urothelial cancer. CDR3s include the opening cysteine and the closing phenylalanine or tryptophan. The order of the fields is clone size, D gene, J gene, V gene, CDR3 protein, CDR3 DNA. D genes are given only for firm matches. Size tells how often a clone was seen (once, few, many) or the class of an expanded clone, and some rows leave it out.

size: .
D: TRBD2
J: TRBJ2-1
V: TRBV9
CDR3: CASSVATWGGGVHNEQFF
DNA: TGTGCCAGCAGCGTAGCTACGTGGGGCGGGGGGGTTCACAATGAGCAGTTCTTC

size: .
D: .
J: TRBJ2-5
V: TRBV5-1
CDR3: CASSLVSGKETQYF
DNA: TGCGCCAGCAGCTTGGTTTCAGGAAAAGAGACCCAGTACTTC

size: .
D: .
J: TRBJ2-4
V: TRBV19
CDR3: CASSNRAKNIQYF
DNA: TGTGCCAGTAGTAACCGGGCCAAAAACATTCAGTACTTC

size: .
D: .
J: TRBJ2-2
V: TRBV6-4
CDR3: CASSEGSRNTGELFF
DNA: TGTGCCAGCAGTGAGGGCAGCAGGAACACCGGGGAGCTGTTTTTT

size: medium-sized
D: .
J: TRBJ2-7
V: TRBV11-1
CDR3: CASSFQITDSYEQYF
DNA: TGTGCCAGCAGCTTTCAAATTACTGACTCCTACGAGCAGTACTTC

size: few
D: TRBD1
J: TRBJ1-2
V: TRBV30
CDR3: CAWSRDRGEYGYTF
DNA: TGTGCCTGGAGCAGGGACAGGGGGGAATATGGCTACACCTTC

size: few
D: .
J: TRBJ1-2
V: TRBV7-9
CDR3: CASSLLDNYGYTF
DNA: TGTGCCAGCAGCTTATTAGATAACTATGGCTACACCTTC

size: .
D: TRBD2
J: TRBJ2-1
V: TRBV7-2
CDR3: CASSFLSGNNEQFF
DNA: TGTGCCAGCAGCTTCCTTAGCGGGAACAATGAGCAGTTCTTC

size: .
D: TRBD1
J: TRBJ2-7
V: TRBV9
CDR3: CASSATTGLGEQYF
DNA: TGTGCCAGCAGCGCCACGACAGGGTTGGGCGAGCAGTACTTC

size: few
D: .
J: TRBJ1-1
V: TRBV4-3
CDR3: CASSQQGSTEAFF
DNA: TGCGCCAGCAGCCAACAGGGATCCACTGAAGCTTTCTTT

size: .
D: .
J: TRBJ1-1
V: TRBV29-1
CDR3: CSVGKGGADTEAFF
DNA: TGCAGCGTTGGAAAAGGGGGGGCCGACACTGAAGCTTTCTTT

size: .
D: .
J: TRBJ2-1
V: TRBV29-1
CDR3: CSVEGGRGDYNEQFF
DNA: TGCAGCGTTGAAGGGGGCAGGGGAGACTACAATGAGCAGTTCTTC

size: .
D: TRBD2
J: TRBJ2-7
V: TRBV4-1
CDR3: CASSQHISGGLPEQYF
DNA: TGCGCCAGCAGCCAACACATTAGCGGGGGCCTTCCCGAGCAGTACTTC

size: .
D: TRBD2
J: TRBJ2-3
V: TRBV4-2
CDR3: CASSPSGSTDTQYF
DNA: TGTGCCAGCAGCCCTAGCGGTAGCACAGATACGCAGTATTTT

size: .
D: .
J: TRBJ1-2
V: TRBV6-1
CDR3: CASSDLRRGTYGYTF
DNA: TGTGCCAGCAGTGACCTCCGCCGGGGTACGTATGGCTACACCTTC

size: .
D: TRBD1
J: TRBJ1-4
V: TRBV19
CDR3: CASSMAGSRGEKLFF
DNA: TGTGCCAGTAGTATGGCGGGAAGCAGGGGGGAAAAACTGTTTTTT

size: .
D: .
J: TRBJ1-3
V: TRBV30
CDR3: CAWSVLGGDLWNTIYF
DNA: TGTGCCTGGAGTGTATTGGGCGGGGATCTCTGGAACACCATATATTTT

size: .
D: TRBD1
J: TRBJ2-7
V: TRBV5-1
CDR3: CASSLVTGGTYEQYF
DNA: TGCGCCAGCAGCTTGGTAACAGGGGGAACCTACGAGCAGTACTTC

size: .
D: .
J: TRBJ2-5
V: TRBV7-3
CDR3: CASSLGRGAQETQYF
DNA: TGTGCCAGCAGCTTAGGTCGGGGGGCACAAGAGACCCAGTACTTC

size: .
D: .
J: TRBJ2-1
V: TRBV4-3
CDR3: CASSQERSGEQFF
DNA: TGCGCCAGCAGCCAAGAGAGATCCGGTGAGCAGTTCTTC

size: .
D: TRBD1
J: TRBJ1-2
V: TRBV6-5
CDR3: CASSRDRGHGYTF
DNA: TGTGCCAGCAGCCGGGACAGGGGGCATGGCTACACCTTC

size: .
D: .
J: TRBJ1-1
V: TRBV9
CDR3: CASSVAQALNTEAFF
DNA: TGTGCCAGCAGCGTAGCGCAGGCCTTGAACACTGAAGCTTTCTTT

size: .
D: .
J: TRBJ1-1
V: TRBV27
CDR3: CASSLFPGANTEAFF
DNA: TGTGCCAGCAGTTTATTCCCGGGAGCCAACACTGAAGCTTTCTTT

size: .
D: .
J: TRBJ2-7
V: TRBV7-2
CDR3: CASSSARGYEQYF
DNA: TGTGCCAGCAGCTCTGCTAGGGGGTACGAGCAGTACTTC

size: once
D: .
J: TRBJ2-1
V: TRBV7-8
CDR3: CASSLGPGRGNEQFF
DNA: TGTGCCAGCAGCTTAGGGCCCGGTCGGGGAAATGAGCAGTTCTTC

size: .
D: .
J: TRBJ2-7
V: TRBV5-1
CDR3: CASSLSAGSNREQYF
DNA: TGCGCCAGCAGCTTATCGGCAGGTAGTAACAGGGAGCAGTACTTC

size: .
D: TRBD2
J: TRBJ2-1
V: TRBV7-6
CDR3: CASSLQAGEYEQFF
DNA: TGTGCCAGCAGCTTACAGGCGGGGGAATATGAGCAGTTCTTC

size: .
D: .
J: TRBJ2-1
V: TRBV7-2
CDR3: CASSLQIEQFF
DNA: TGTGCCAGCAGCTTACAGATTGAGCAGTTCTTC

size: .
D: .
J: TRBJ2-2
V: TRBV9
CDR3: CASSVSLLGRFDTGELFF
DNA: TGTGCCAGCAGCGTCTCCCTTTTGGGGCGGTTCGACACCGGGGAGCTGTTTTTT

size: .
D: .
J: TRBJ2-7
V: TRBV7-6
CDR3: CASSSGRELYYEQYF
DNA: TGTGCCAGCAGCTCAGGTCGGGAGCTATACTACGAGCAGTACTTC

size: once
D: .
J: TRBJ2-3
V: TRBV6-5
CDR3: CASSYSRPDQTDTQYF
DNA: TGTGCCAGCAGTTACTCGAGGCCAGATCAAACAGATACGCAGTATTTT

size: .
D: .
J: TRBJ1-1
V: TRBV7-2
CDR3: CASSYSAEAFF
DNA: TGTGCCAGCAGCTACAGTGCTGAAGCTTTCTTT

size: .
D: TRBD1
J: TRBJ2-3
V: TRBV14
CDR3: CASSQGWGQGQVTQYF
DNA: TGTGCCAGCAGCCAAGGCTGGGGACAGGGTCAAGTTACGCAGTATTTT

size: .
D: TRBD1
J: TRBJ1-1
V: TRBV5-1
CDR3: CASSLGGQTTEAFF
DNA: TGCGCCAGCAGCTTAGGGGGACAGACCACTGAAGCTTTCTTT

size: once
D: .
J: TRBJ1-6
V: TRBV9
CDR3: CASSTQRSPLHF
DNA: TGTGCCAGCAGCACTCAGCGGTCCCCCCTCCACTTT

size: .
D: .
J: TRBJ1-1
V: TRBV9
CDR3: CASSVDQGTEAFF
DNA: TGTGCCAGCAGCGTAGATCAGGGAACAGAAGCTTTCTTT

size: .
D: .
J: TRBJ2-1
V: TRBV27
CDR3: CASSPPGGFKEQFF
DNA: TGTGCCAGCAGTCCGCCTGGGGGCTTTAAGGAGCAGTTCTTC

size: .
D: .
J: TRBJ1-3
V: TRBV11-3
CDR3: CASSLDRWSSGNTIYF
DNA: TGTGCCAGCAGCTTAGATCGGTGGTCCTCTGGAAACACCATATATTTT

size: .
D: .
J: TRBJ2-7
V: TRBV18
CDR3: CASSPGRYEQYF
DNA: TGTGCCAGCTCACCAGGGAGGTACGAGCAGTACTTC

size: .
D: .
J: TRBJ1-1
V: TRBV29-1
CDR3: CSVSQANTEAFF
DNA: TGCAGCGTATCACAGGCGAACACTGAAGCTTTCTTT

size: .
D: TRBD1
J: TRBJ1-6
V: TRBV9
CDR3: CASSVGQGDSYNSPLHF
DNA: TGTGCCAGCAGCGTAGGACAGGGCGACTCCTATAATTCACCCCTCCACTTT

size: .
D: TRBD2
J: TRBJ2-3
V: TRBV11-1
CDR3: CASSTLAGVTDTQYF
DNA: TGTGCCAGCAGCACCTTAGCGGGAGTGACAGATACGCAGTATTTT

size: .
D: TRBD2
J: TRBJ2-1
V: TRBV20-1
CDR3: CAGEDYNEQFF
DNA: TGCGCGGGAGAGGACTACAATGAGCAGTTCTTC

size: .
D: TRBD2
J: TRBJ2-1
V: TRBV27
CDR3: CASSRGTSGRSDEQFF
DNA: TGTGCCAGCAGTCGAGGGACTAGCGGGAGGAGTGATGAGCAGTTCTTC

size: .
D: .
J: TRBJ1-2
V: TRBV19
CDR3: CASSIQLSGNYGYTF
DNA: TGTGCCAGTAGTATCCAATTGTCGGGGAACTATGGCTACACCTTC

size: .
D: .
J: TRBJ1-5
V: TRBV28
CDR3: CASSLSQRNQPQHF
DNA: TGTGCCAGCAGTTTAAGTCAGAGGAATCAGCCCCAGCATTTT

size: .
D: .
J: TRBJ2-7
V: TRBV6-5
CDR3: CASSYRGGPPLEQYF
DNA: TGTGCCAGCAGTTACAGGGGGGGTCCCCCGCTCGAGCAGTACTTC

size: .
D: TRBD1
J: TRBJ2-3
V: TRBV5-1
CDR3: CASWTGNTDTQYF
DNA: TGCGCCAGCTGGACAGGTAACACAGATACGCAGTATTTT

size: few
D: .
J: TRBJ1-2
V: TRBV5-1
CDR3: CASSFAGNGGYTF
DNA: TGCGCCAGCAGCTTTGCAGGGAACGGCGGCTACACCTTC

size: once
D: .
J: TRBJ2-1
V: TRBV10-1
CDR3: CASSESSGAEHNEQFF
DNA: TGCGCCAGCAGTGAGTCGTCGGGTGCGGAACACAATGAGCAGTTCTTC

size: .
D: .
J: TRBJ1-5
V: TRBV15
CDR3: CATSIFRGQPQHF
DNA: TGTGCCACCAGCATCTTTCGGGGTCAGCCCCAGCATTTT

size: .
D: TRBD2
J: TRBJ2-1
V: TRBV4-2
CDR3: CASSQGDSGGNEQFF
DNA: TGTGCCAGCAGCCAAGGGGATAGCGGGGGTAATGAGCAGTTCTTC

size: once
D: .
J: TRBJ1-2
V: TRBV5-1
CDR3: CASSLAGEFGYTF
DNA: TGCGCCAGCAGCTTGGCCGGGGAATTTGGCTACACCTTC